Here is one T cell receptor beta chain with its context. Its specificity is not known. The data stem from a study of radiotherapy plus CTLA-4 blockade in lung cancer. Study-wide context: There were objective responses in 18% of patients, and roughly 32% had disease control. Points from the study as a whole: Early blood T cell clone changes and increased post-radiation serum interferon-beta were reportedly the strongest response predictors. Once radiotherapy plus ipilimumab had been given, TCR clones derived from tumor expanded in blood.

Alongside CTLA-4 blockade with ipilimumab, patients with chemo-refractory metastatic non-small-cell lung cancer received focal radiation. This table comes from immunoSEQ multiplex PCR, and its TCRdb copy is limited to in-frame clones, with some not included. The profile shows some 96,000 clones, around 88% of them singletons. Germline V CDR1 and CDR2: ENHRY, SYGVKD. The V and J ends lost 5 bases and 1 base respectively, with 10 bases between them. The CDR3 has 14 residues. The receptor was isolated from a human donor with non-small cell lung cancer that progressed on radiotherapy plus ipilimumab. This specimen consisted of peripheral blood, obtained from a patient treated with radiotherapy plus ipilimumab. The rearrangement uses TRBV10-3 and TRBJ2-3; a possible D gene is TRBD2 (5 bases). In DNA, the CDR3 is TGTGCCATCAGTTCGGGGTCCGGCACAGATACGCAGTATTTT. Translation: CAISSGSGTDTQYF.